The rows below give T cell receptor beta chains drawn from one sample of a study of T-cell memory formation after mild COVID-19. MiXCR was run by TCRdb on the 5' RACE reads, yielding one entry per CDR3 protein. The table includes around 35,000 distinct CDR3 sequences, around 7.7% detected once. The sequenced material came from PBMCs or a T cell subset sorted from them (not recorded which). All receptors derive from a man younger than 30 who had mild COVID-19 (a few samples of this study predate the infection). Cell type and time point are not known. The CDR3 runs from the conserved cysteine through the conserved F or W. The D gene is left open where the match is weak. The listing skips clone size in some rows; elsewhere it reads once, few, many or a size class.

d_call | j_call | clone_size | v_call | cdr3_nt | cdr3_aa
NA | TRBJ1-2 | many | TRBV7-9 | TGTGCCAGCGGACAAGGACTTGGCTATGGCTACACCTTC | CASGQGLGYGYTF
NA | TRBJ2-4 | many | TRBV7-9 | TGTGCCAGCAGACCTCAGGGTATTCGAGCCAAAAACATTCAGTACTTC | CASRPQGIRAKNIQYF
NA | TRBJ1-6 | many | TRBV7-3 | TGTGCCAGCAGCTTAACGCCCAAGACAGAGCTCCACTTT | CASSLTPKTELHF
NA | TRBJ2-7 | NA | TRBV5-1 | TGCGCCAGCAGCGATTCCTACGAGCAGTACTTC | CASSDSYEQYF
NA | TRBJ1-3 | many | TRBV7-6 | TGTGCCAGCAGCTTAGTCCCAAACACCATATATTTT | CASSLVPNTIYF
TRBD1 | TRBJ2-3 | NA | TRBV18 | TGTGCCAGCTCAACCCAGGGGGCGAGTACAGATACGCAGTATTTT | CASSTQGASTDTQYF
NA | TRBJ1-4 | many | TRBV6-5 | TGTGCCAGCAGTTACCGGGGAGAGGATGAAAAACTGTTTTTT | CASSYRGEDEKLFF
NA | TRBJ2-5 | many | TRBV7-2 | TGTGCCAGCAGCTTAGCGAAGGGGCTGGACCAAGAGACCCAGTACTTC | CASSLAKGLDQETQYF
TRBD2 | TRBJ2-1 | NA | TRBV9 | TGTGCCAGCAGCGTAGACCAAAGCGGGGGCTATAACAATGAGCAGTTCTTC | CASSVDQSGGYNNEQFF
TRBD1 | TRBJ1-2 | once | TRBV7-2 | TGTGCCAGCAGCTTAACAGGGGCTAACTATGGCTACACCTTC | CASSLTGANYGYTF
NA | TRBJ1-1 | many | TRBV7-6 | TGTGCCAGCAGCCAAGACCAGGGCACTGAAGCTTTCTTT | CASSQDQGTEAFF
NA | TRBJ1-5 | NA | TRBV20-1 | TGCAGTGCTAGAGCGGGGGCTGGCAATCAGCCCCAGCATTTT | CSARAGAGNQPQHF
TRBD1 | TRBJ1-4 | many | TRBV9 | TGTGCCAGCAGCCCCAGGGGGAGGGATAATGAAAAACTGTTTTTT | CASSPRGRDNEKLFF
NA | TRBJ1-4 | many | TRBV4-3 | TGCGCCAGCAGCCCGAAAGGCTCAACTAATGAAAAACTGTTTTTT | CASSPKGSTNEKLFF
NA | TRBJ2-7 | few | TRBV4-2 | TGTGCCAGCAGCCCGTGGGGTGGGGAAAGCTCCTACGAGCAGTACTTC | CASSPWGGESSYEQYF
NA | TRBJ2-3 | many | TRBV4-2 | TGTGCCAGCAGCCAAGGGACGTCTGTCCCGGATACGCAGTATTTT | CASSQGTSVPDTQYF
NA | TRBJ2-1 | few | TRBV14 | TGTGCCAGCAGCCGATTTATCGCAGCCGGAGAGGTTGAGCAGTTCTTC | CASSRFIAAGEVEQFF
NA | TRBJ2-3 | NA | TRBV6-6 | TGTGCCAGCAGTGACGCCCCGGGACGATCTAGCACAGATACGCAGTATTTT | CASSDAPGRSSTDTQYF
NA | TRBJ2-3 | many | TRBV7-2 | TGTGCCAGCAGCTTCAGGTTCCCAGATACGCAGTATTTT | CASSFRFPDTQYF
TRBD1 | TRBJ2-1 | NA | TRBV12-3/TRBV12-4 | TGTGCCAGCAGTACCGGGACAGGGGGTTTGGATGAGCAGTTCTTC | CASSTGTGGLDEQFF
TRBD1 | TRBJ1-5 | many | TRBV6-6 | TGTGCCAGCAGTTACCCTGGCGGACAGGGCAATCAGCCCCAGCATTTT | CASSYPGGQGNQPQHF
TRBD1 | TRBJ1-4 | many | TRBV6-1 | TGTGCCAGCAGTCCCGACAGGGAAACCGGAAAACTGTTTTTT | CASSPDRETGKLFF
TRBD2 | TRBJ2-7 | many | TRBV7-2 | TGTGCCAGCAGCTTAGGCGGGGGGACTTCGGGGGAGCAGTACTTC | CASSLGGGTSGEQYF
NA | TRBJ2-1 | many | TRBV7-9 | TGTGCCAGCAGCTCGGGGTGGCTAGTGGGGTCCTACAATGAGCAGTTCTTC | CASSSGWLVGSYNEQFF
NA | TRBJ1-1 | many | TRBV4-2 | TGTGCCAGCAGCCTTGAGTCGGAAGCTTTCTTT | CASSLESEAFF
NA | TRBJ2-5 | many | TRBV10-3 | TGTGCCATCAGTGAGCCCCAAGAGACCCAGTACTTC | CAISEPQETQYF
TRBD2 | TRBJ2-3 | many | TRBV7-9 | TGTGCCAGCAGCCGACAGGTAGCGGGGGGCCTAGATACGCAGTATTTT | CASSRQVAGGLDTQYF
NA | TRBJ1-2 | medium-sized | TRBV6-5 | TGTGCCAGCAGTTACTCGACCAGGGGAGGCTACACCTTC | CASSYSTRGGYTF
NA | TRBJ2-3 | many | TRBV7-2 | TGTGCCAGCAGCCCCAGGGGGGCCGCAGATACGCAGTATTTT | CASSPRGAADTQYF
NA | TRBJ1-6 | NA | TRBV11-3 | TGTGCCAGCAGCGACAGAAATTCACCCCTCCACTTT | CASSDRNSPLHF
TRBD1 | TRBJ2-2 | NA | TRBV24-1 | TGTGCCACCAGTGATTCGGGACAGGGTACCGGGGAGCTGTTTTTT | CATSDSGQGTGELFF
NA | TRBJ2-5 | many | TRBV5-1 | TGCGCCAGCAGCTTGGCGTGGAATTCTTACCAAGAGACCCAGTACTTC | CASSLAWNSYQETQYF
NA | TRBJ1-5 | NA | TRBV4-1 | TGCGCCAGCAGCCCCCGGGCAATTAGCAATCAGCCCCAGCATTTT | CASSPRAISNQPQHF
NA | TRBJ2-1 | many | TRBV7-9 | TGTGCCAGCAGCGATGAGGCCCCCGAGCAGTTCTTC | CASSDEAPEQFF
TRBD1 | TRBJ2-7 | many | TRBV20-1 | TGCAGTGCTATGGGGGGACAGGGTCTGTACGAGCAGTACTTC | CSAMGGQGLYEQYF
NA | TRBJ2-2 | NA | TRBV4-3 | TGCGCCAGCAGCCAAGTCACCGGGGCGTCCGGGGAGCTGTTTTTT | CASSQVTGASGELFF
NA | TRBJ1-6 | few | TRBV7-9 | TGTGCCAGCAGCTTAGATTACACTTCACCCCTCCACTTT | CASSLDYTSPLHF
NA | TRBJ1-3 | NA | TRBV3-1 | TGTGCCAGCAGCCAAGATGGAGGGTTCGGCACCATATATTTT | CASSQDGGFGTIYF
NA | TRBJ2-7 | many | TRBV5-1 | TGCGCCAGCTGTCCGAGGGGGAACGACTACGAGCAGTACTTC | CASCPRGNDYEQYF
NA | TRBJ1-2 | many | TRBV5-1 | TGCGCCAGCAGCATCCAGGGACAAGCTAACTATGGCTACACCTTC | CASSIQGQANYGYTF
NA | TRBJ1-1 | many | TRBV27 | TGTGCCAGCAGTTTTCTATTGGCGAACACTGAAGCTTTCTTT | CASSFLLANTEAFF
NA | TRBJ2-1 | many | TRBV7-9 | TGTGCCAGCAGCCCCCGCACCAGGGAAACGGTTTACAATGAGCAGTTCTTC | CASSPRTRETVYNEQFF
NA | TRBJ1-5 | many | TRBV27 | TGTGCCAGCAGCCTTAATTCAGGGATCAATCAGCCCCAGCATTTT | CASSLNSGINQPQHF
NA | TRBJ1-1 | few | TRBV7-2 | TGTGCCAGCAGCCTAATGGGGGTCCCCCAGAACACTGAAGCTTTCTTT | CASSLMGVPQNTEAFF
NA | TRBJ2-1 | few | TRBV4-1 | TGCGCCAGCAGCCAAGTTTTGATACGGACCCTCCTCAAGGAGCAGTTCTTC | CASSQVLIRTLLKEQFF
NA | TRBJ2-1 | few | TRBV18 | TGTGCCAGCTCACCACCGTTAAGGGGTACAGGCAATGAGCAGTTCTTC | CASSPPLRGTGNEQFF
NA | TRBJ2-5 | many | TRBV28 | TGTGCCAGCAGTTTAGTCCGGCCACTCCAAGAGACCCAGTACTTC | CASSLVRPLQETQYF